The present TCR beta chain was sequenced within a study of blood T cell repertoires in COVID-19. On the study more broadly: There were acute and convalescent COVID-19 samples, and they came from the United States, Italy and Spain. PBMCs, B-cell-depleted T cells, or T cells provided the cDNA or gDNA that made up the material.

Original methodology: Estimation of nucleated cell counts relied on the amplification of reference gene primers. Clones were sequenced by immunoSEQ multiplex PCR, and TCRdb holds only the in-frame ones, with some missing. From that table come the V and J calls and clone size; the DNA was used to work out D and trimming. This sample has 200,000 to 250,000 clones, with about 85% found just once. Germline V CDR1 and CDR2: SNHLY, FYNNEI. CDR3 length: 13 residues. The V gene lost 6 bases and the J gene lost 7 bases, with 15 bases spanning the gap. This TCR was sampled from a man aged 40-50 years with acute or convalescent COVID-19. The specimen sequenced was peripheral blood. V and J are TRBV2 and TRBJ1-1; D uncertain. The CDR3 DNA follows: TGTGCCAGCAGCGGAGTGAAAAAGATTGAAGCTTTCTTT. Translation: CASSGVKKIEAFF.